The 30 T cell receptor beta chains presented below share a single source sample, sequenced in a study of chemoradiotherapy in HPV16-positive cancers. Produced via immunoSEQ multiplex PCR; TCRdb's table is partial and in-frame only. Of about 12,000 clones in the sample, around nine tenths are singletons; the top ten hold approximately 6%. The sample was blood, taken from a patient who underwent chemoradiotherapy. All receptors derive from a human donor with HPV-associated anogenital cancer.

CDR3 in DNA: TGTGCCAGCAGCCCCGGGGAGACCCAGTACTTC. As protein: CASSPGETQYF. The chain has TRBV9 and TRBJ2-5; the D is unclear. Trimming cost V 4 bases and J 5 bases, with 6 bases left between them. CDR1 and CDR2 from the germline V gene are SGDLS and YYNGEE. The CDR3 loop spans 11 amino acids.

The chain links TRBV10-3 to TRBJ2-2; the match to TRBD2 covers 14 bases. V dropped 6 bases and J dropped 5; count of bases not matched to a gene: 8. The CDR3 totals 17 residues. Germline-derived CDR1 and CDR2 are ENHRY and SYGVKD. In DNA form, the CDR3 reads TGTGCCATCAGCGCGACTAGCGGGGGGGCCGAGACCGGGGAGCTGTTTTTT. Residues: CAISATSGGAETGELFF.

This chain joins TRBV6-1 and TRBJ2-7; no clear D. This CDR3 is 14 amino acids long. In germline, CDR1 is MNHNS, CDR2 SASEGT. V gave up 6 bases and J gave up 2 bases, with 14 bases separating them. The DNA of the CDR3 is TGTGCCAGCAGAGGCGCCGTACCCCCCTACGAGCAGTACGTC. This gives the protein CASRGAVPPYEQYV.

This rearrangement joins TRBV15 to TRBJ2-3; 9 nucleotides agree with TRBD1. CDR3 length: 16 residues. V lost 5 bases, J lost 7 bases, and 13 bases stayed unmatched. CDR1 LNHNV and CDR2 YYDKDF come from the germline V gene (reference sequence). For the CDR3, the DNA is TGTGCCACCAGCCGAGCCCTGGGACAGGGTTTGAATACGCAGTATTTT. Translating gives CATSRALGQGLNTQYF.

This clone appeared once. The rearrangement links TRBV5-1 to TRBJ2-2, with D unresolved. Germline V gene sequence: CDR1 SGHRS, CDR2 YFSETQ. The CDR3 has 12 amino acids. Trimming removed 3 bases from V and 11 bases from J, with 11 bases in between. The DNA of the CDR3 is TGCGCCAGCAGCTCGACCCTAAGTGAGCTGTTTTTT. Protein sequence: CASSSTLSELFF.

The chain recombines TRBV14 with TRBJ2-3, with D possibly matching TRBD2 (6 bases). Trimming removed 1 base from V and 1 base from J, with 12 bases in between. The length of the CDR3 is 16 residues. CDR1 is SGHDN, CDR2 FVKESK, per germline. In nucleotides, the CDR3 is TGTGCCAGCAGCCAAGGGACGCGGGGCCGCACAGATACGCAGTATTTT. Encoded protein: CASSQGTRGRTDTQYF.

The gene calls are TRBV7-6 and TRBJ2-3; D is possibly TRBD1 or TRBD2 (6 bases each). Germline CDR1 SGHVS, CDR2 FNYEAQ. The V end lost 2 bases, the J end lost 0 bases, and 9 bases lay between the germline ends. There are 15 residues in the CDR3. The CDR3 region has the DNA TGTGCCAGCAGCTTAACGGGGGCTAGCACAGATACGCAGTATTTT. Translated, it gives CASSLTGASTDTQYF. Together with reference TRBV7-6 and TRBJ2-3, the CDR3 gives the full variable domain: GAGVSQSPRYKVTKRGQDVALRCDPISGHVSLYWYRQALGQGPEFLTYFNYEAQQDKSGLPNDRFSAERPEGSISTLTIQRTEQRDSAMYRCASSLTGASTDTQYFGPGTRLTVL.

The rearrangement uses TRBV6-5 and TRBJ2-3; 9 positions agree with TRBD2. J was trimmed by 1 base and V by 2 bases; bases with no gene match: 4. The CDR3 extends over 16 amino acids. The V gene's germline CDR1 is MNHEY and CDR2 SVGAGI. CDR3 amino acids: CASSYGRLAGTDTQYF. The CDR3 nucleotides are TGTGCCAGCAGTTACGGTCGACTAGCGGGCACAGATACGCAGTATTTT.

The chain couples TRBV6-5 to TRBJ1-6; the match to TRBD1 covers 7 bases. The V segment lost 10 bases and the J segment 7 bases; nucleotides outside the gene matches: 10. Germline V gene sequence: CDR1 MNHEY, CDR2 SVGAGI. This CDR3 is 14 amino acids long. In nucleotides, the CDR3 is TGTGCCACCCAGTCCACAGGGGCCAATTCACCCCTCCACTTT. Encoded protein: CATQSTGANSPLHF.

This clone has just a few counts. The chain is built from TRBV5-6 and TRBJ2-7; weak D call: TRBD2 (5 bases). Germline CDR1 reads SGHDT; CDR2 reads YYEEEE. This CDR3 comprises 14 residues. Deletions cut 4 bases from V and 3 bases from J, with 14 bases between. CDR3 sequence: CASSPPRDNYEQYF. The DNA for the CDR3 is TGTGCCAGCAGCCCACCTCGGGATAACTACGAGCAGTACTTC.

The chain carries TRBV9 and TRBJ2-7; tentative D call: TRBD2 (6 bases). V shed 0 bases and J shed 5 bases, with 12 bases lying between them. From germline, CDR1 is SGDLS and CDR2 YYNGEE. The CDR3 covers 14 residues. CDR3 protein: CASSVGDGSDEQYF. The DNA for the CDR3 is TGTGCCAGCAGCGTAGGGGACGGGAGCGACGAGCAGTACTTC.

The chain links TRBV2 to TRBJ2-6; the D gene is possibly TRBD1 (5 bases). V dropped 7 bases and J dropped 2 bases, with 15 bases sitting between them. Germline V gene sequence: CDR1 SNHLY, CDR2 FYNNEI. The CDR3 has 16 amino acids. The chain's CDR3 is CASTPMGRTGANVLTF. The CDR3 DNA follows: TGTGCCAGCACCCCGATGGGGCGGACTGGGGCCAACGTCCTGACTTTC.

This chain joins TRBV7-6 and TRBJ2-3; 15 nucleotides align to TRBD2. The CDR3 runs to 17 residues. The ends lost 5 bases at V and 5 bases at J; junction bases unmatched: 8. The germline V gene has CDR1 SGHVS and CDR2 FNYEAQ. DNA of the CDR3: TGTGCCAGCAGCCCGGGGACTAGCGGGGGGCCGGGAGATACGCAGTATTTT. This gives the protein CASSPGTSGGPGDTQYF.

The V call is TRBV19, the J call TRBJ2-5; a possible D gene is TRBD1 (5 bases). The CDR3 is 13 residues long. The V and J ends lost 3 bases and 4 bases respectively, with 9 bases between them. Germline V lookup: CDR1 LNHDA, CDR2 SQIVND (reference sequence). The CDR3 sequence is CASSMGRAETQYF. The CDR3 bases are TGTGCCAGTAGTATGGGCAGGGCAGAGACCCAGTACTTC. The full variable domain, its missing parts supplied by reference TRBV19 and TRBJ2-5, is DGGITQSPKYLFRKEGQNVTLSCEQNLNHDAMYWYRQDPGQGLRLIYYSQIVNDFQKGDIAEGYSVSREKKESFPLTVTSAQKNPTAFYLCASSMGRAETQYFGPGTRLLVL.

The chain carries TRBV6-1 and TRBJ1-6; D is uncertain. Germline CDR1 is MNHNS and CDR2 is SASEGT. The CDR3 sequence is 15 residues long. V dropped 3 bases and J dropped 2 bases, with 8 bases sitting between them. The CDR3 nucleotides read TGTGCCAGCAGTGAGAGGGAACCCTATAATTCACCCCTCCACTTT. Translated, it gives CASSEREPYNSPLHF.

The V call is TRBV7-2, the J call TRBJ2-3; 12 nucleotides line up with TRBD2. This CDR3 contains 18 residues. Germline CDR1 reads SGHTA; CDR2 reads FQGNSA. V lost 4 bases to trimming and J lost 6 bases; unmatched junction nucleotides: 14. In nucleotides, the CDR3 is TGTGCCAGCAGCTCACCCTCTGCTAGCGGGGGGGCCGGGGATACGCAGTATTTT. Translation gives CASSSPSASGGAGDTQYF. Filled out from reference TRBV7-2 and TRBJ2-3, the complete variable domain reads GAGVSQSPSNKVTEKGKDVELRCDPISGHTALYWYRQSLGQGLEFLIYFQGNSAPDKSGLPSDRFSAERTGGSVSTLTIQRTQQEDSAVYLCASSSPSASGGAGDTQYFGPGTRLTVL.

The V gene is TRBV19, the J gene TRBJ1-2, with no clear D. Per germline, CDR1 LNHDA and CDR2 SQIVND (reference sequence). Trimming removed 3 bases from V and 6 bases from J, with 11 bases in between. The CDR3 covers 13 residues. CDR3 DNA sequence: TGTGCCAGTAGTATGAGGACCGCCGATGGCTACACCTTC. This codes for CASSMRTADGYTF.

This clone was observed once. The chain joins TRBV19 to TRBJ1-5; the D is unclear. This CDR3 contains 16 residues. Trimming pared 4 bases from V and 1 base from J, leaving 14 bases between. Germline CDR1 reads LNHDA; CDR2 reads SQIVND (reference sequence). CDR3 sequence reads: CASSTLGAESNQPQHF. CDR3 DNA sequence: TGTGCCAGTAGTACCCTGGGCGCGGAAAGCAATCAGCCCCAGCATTTT.

J is TRBJ2-7 and V is TRBV10-3; D call uncertain. Trimming took 6 bases from V and 2 from J, leaving 8 bases between them. CDR1 ENHRY and CDR2 SYGVKD come from the germline V gene. This CDR3 spans 12 amino acids. The CDR3 sequence: CAIRAATYEQYF. CDR3 in DNA: TGTGCCATCAGGGCGGCAACCTACGAGCAGTACTTC.

In its sample, this clone was seen once. This chain uses TRBV6-5 with TRBJ1-1; tentatively, D is TRBD1 (5 bases). V lost 6 bases and J lost 3, with 14 bases in between. The CDR3 covers 14 residues. The V gene's germline CDR1 is MNHEY and CDR2 SVGAGI. CDR3 DNA sequence: TGTGCCAGCAGGACGACGGGGGAGTACACTGAAGCTTTCTTT. Translation gives CASRTTGEYTEAFF.

DNA for the CDR3: TGTGCCACCAGCAGAGATTCATGGCAGGCTGGCTACACCTTC. Its translation: CATSRDSWQAGYTF. The J gene is TRBJ1-2, the V gene TRBV15, with D unclear. The CDR3 is 14 amino acids. With 0 bases removed from V and 7 bases from J, the gap between germline ends came to 12 bases. Germline V lookup: CDR1 LNHNV, CDR2 YYDKDF (reference sequence). The full variable domain, completed using reference TRBV15 and TRBJ1-2, is DAMVIQNPRYQVTQFGKPVTLSCSQTLNHNVMYWYQQKSSQAPKLLFHYYDKDFNNEADTPDNFQSRRPNTSFCFLDIRSPGLGDTAMYLCATSRDSWQAGYTFGSGTRLTVV.

This clone was found a few times. The chain employs TRBV7-9 and TRBJ2-2; D may correspond to TRBD1 or TRBD2 (5 bases each). Germline loops: CDR1 SEHNR, CDR2 FQNEAQ (reference sequence). V lost 6 bases to trimming and J lost 3 bases, with 11 bases between them. The CDR3 is 14 residues long. The CDR3 loop is CASRTRGDTGELFF. Here the CDR3 DNA reads TGTGCCAGCAGGACTCGAGGGGACACCGGGGAGCTGTTTTTT. Based on the CDR3 plus reference TRBV7-9 and TRBJ2-2, the full variable domain is DTGVSQNPRHKITKRGQNVTFRCDPISEHNRLYWYRQTLGQGPEFLTYFQNEAQLEKSRLLSDRFSAERPKGSFSTLEIQRTEQGDSAMYLCASRTRGDTGELFFGEGSRLTVL.

This clone occurred a few times. The chain is built from TRBV29-1 and TRBJ2-1, with D hard to call. The CDR3 runs to 12 residues. V was clipped by 3 bases and J by 6 bases, with 9 bases between them. CDR1 and CDR2 from the germline V gene are SQVTM and ANQGSEA. In DNA, the CDR3 is TGCAGCGTTGATCCAGTGGCCAATGAGCAGTTCTTC. The encoded protein is CSVDPVANEQFF.

Notes on this clone: A read error may produce the germline difference seen at one junction end. The J gene is TRBJ2-2, the V gene TRBV14, with 13 bases identical to TRBD2. Germline V gene sequence: CDR1 SGHDN, CDR2 FVKESK. This CDR3 spans 18 amino acids. CDR3 bases: TGTGCCAGCAGCCAAGATCGCGGACTAGCGGGGGAACACCGGGGAGCTGTTTTT. It is translated as CASSQDRGLAGEHRGAVF.

The chain couples TRBV5-6 to TRBJ2-5; TRBD1 matches 7 bases. The CDR3 spans 14 residues. V dropped 0 bases and J dropped 7; count of bases not matched to a gene: 6. Germline CDR1 is SGHDT and CDR2 is YYEEEE. Here the CDR3 reads CASSLGQGAGTQYF. The CDR3, as DNA: TGTGCCAGCAGCTTGGGACAGGGTGCCGGGACCCAGTACTTC. Based on the CDR3 plus reference TRBV5-6 and TRBJ2-5, the full variable domain is DAGVTQSPTHLIKTRGQQVTLRCSPKSGHDTVSWYQQALGQGPQFIFQYYEEEERQRGNFPDRFSGHQFPNYSSELNVNALLLGDSALYLCASSLGQGAGTQYFGPGTRLLVL.

This clone showed up just a few times. This chain connects TRBV27 to TRBJ1-6; 7 bases are shared with TRBD1. Trimming removed 2 bases from V and 3 bases from J; junction bases left unmatched: 7. The germline V gene has CDR1 MNHEY and CDR2 SMNVEV (reference sequence). The CDR3 has 17 amino acids. The CDR3 protein is CASSLVPRQGYNSPLHF. The CDR3 DNA reads as TGTGCCAGCAGTTTAGTCCCGAGACAGGGCTATAATTCACCCCTCCACTTT.

J is TRBJ1-6 and V is TRBV27; 8 positions match TRBD1. In germline, CDR1 is MNHEY, CDR2 SMNVEV (reference sequence). This CDR3 region has 15 residues. V dropped 4 bases and J dropped 7; count of bases not matched to a gene: 6. CDR3 in amino acids: CASSYGQGPNSPLHF. The CDR3 DNA reads TGTGCCAGCAGTTACGGACAGGGACCGAATTCACCCCTCCACTTT.

The chain recombines TRBV30 with TRBJ2-1; 8 positions agree with TRBD2. The CDR3 has 13 amino acids. Germline CDR1 reads GTSNPN; CDR2 reads SVGIG (reference sequence). V trimming: 5 bases; J trimming: 8 bases; junction bases outside the gene matches: 8. The CDR3 loop is CAWRGSGVDEQFF. The CDR3 nucleotides are TGTGCCTGGCGGGGTAGCGGGGTAGATGAGCAGTTCTTC.

In its sample, this clone was seen a few times. The chain employs TRBV19 and TRBJ1-5; D uncertain. CDR1 is LNHDA, CDR2 SQIVND, per germline (reference sequence). The CDR3 length is 17 residues. Trimming took off 1 base at V and 4 bases at J, with 17 bases between the two ends. CDR3 nucleotides: TGTGCCAGTAGTATAGGAGTCAACCCGGGCGCTAATCAGCCCCAGCATTTT. Protein product: CASSIGVNPGANQPQHF.

A single count supports this clone. The chain has TRBV7-9 and TRBJ2-7, with D unclear. Trimming shortened V by 5 bases and J by 0 bases, and 23 bases separated the two germline ends. Looked up from germline, CDR1 is SEHNR and CDR2 is FQNEAQ (reference sequence). The CDR3 totals 18 residues. CDR3 in DNA: TGTGCCAGCAGCGGCGATACTTTAGGTGTTGGGTTCTCCTACGAGCAGTACTTC. It translates to CASSGDTLGVGFSYEQYF. The variable domain in full, completed from reference TRBV7-9 and TRBJ2-7, reads DTGVSQNPRHKITKRGQNVTFRCDPISEHNRLYWYRQTLGQGPEFLTYFQNEAQLEKSRLLSDRFSAERPKGSFSTLEIQRTEQGDSAMYLCASSGDTLGVGFSYEQYFGPGTRLTVT.